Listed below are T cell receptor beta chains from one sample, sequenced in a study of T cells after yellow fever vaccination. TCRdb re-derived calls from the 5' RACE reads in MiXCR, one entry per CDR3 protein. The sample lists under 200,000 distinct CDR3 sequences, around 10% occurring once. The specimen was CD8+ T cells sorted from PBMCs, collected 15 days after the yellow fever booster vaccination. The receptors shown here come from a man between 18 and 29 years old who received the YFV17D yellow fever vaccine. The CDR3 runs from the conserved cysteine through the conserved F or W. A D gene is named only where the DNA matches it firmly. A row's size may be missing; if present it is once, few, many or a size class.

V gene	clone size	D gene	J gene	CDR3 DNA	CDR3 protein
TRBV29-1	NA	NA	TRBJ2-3	TGCAGCGTGGGGGGACAGCTGAAATACACAGATACGCAGTATTTT	CSVGGQLKYTDTQYF
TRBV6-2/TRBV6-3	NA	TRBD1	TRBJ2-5	TGTGCCAGCAGTCGAAGACACACAGGGGACCAAGAGACCCAGTACTTC	CASSRRHTGDQETQYF
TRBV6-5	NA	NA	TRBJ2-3	TGTGCCAGCAGTTACTCGTCAATTCCCACAGATACGCAGTATTTT	CASSYSSIPTDTQYF
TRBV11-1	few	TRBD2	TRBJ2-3	TGTGCCAGCAGCTTACTAGCGGGGGAGATCACTAGCACAGATACGCAGTATTTT	CASSLLAGEITSTDTQYF
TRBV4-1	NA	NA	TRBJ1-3	TGCGCCAGCAGCCAAGATCAGGTCGGAAACACCATATATTTT	CASSQDQVGNTIYF
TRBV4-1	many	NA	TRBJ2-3	TGCGCCAGCAGCCTCGACGGGGTGGCAGATACGCAGTATTTT	CASSLDGVADTQYF
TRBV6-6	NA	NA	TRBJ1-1	TGTGCCAGCAGGGCGGTTGAAGCTTTCTTT	CASRAVEAFF
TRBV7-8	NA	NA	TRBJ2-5	TGTGCCAGCAGCTTAGTCTGGACAGAACAAGAGACCCAGTACTTC	CASSLVWTEQETQYF
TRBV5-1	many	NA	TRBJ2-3	TGCGCCAGCAGCTTGGGGCTGGGCCGAGACGACGATACGCAGTATTTT	CASSLGLGRDDDTQYF
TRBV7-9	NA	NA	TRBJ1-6	TGTGCCAGCACACCGGGGGGGCTATCACCCCTCCACTTT	CASTPGGLSPLHF
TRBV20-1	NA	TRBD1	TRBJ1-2	TGCAGTGCTAGAGCGAAGACAGGGGGCGAGTTAGCTAACTATGGCTACACCTTC	CSARAKTGGELANYGYTF
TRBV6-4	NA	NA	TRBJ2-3	TGTGCCAGCAGTGAGGGACTTTCTTATGGGGACCATACGCAGTATTTT	CASSEGLSYGDHTQYF
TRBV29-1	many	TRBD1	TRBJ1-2	TGCAGCGTGCGAGATGGACAGGGGATTAACTATGGCTACACCTTC	CSVRDGQGINYGYTF
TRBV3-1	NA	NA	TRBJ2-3	TGTGCCAGCAGCCCTTGGACTGCCACTAGCACAGATACGCAGTATTTT	CASSPWTATSTDTQYF
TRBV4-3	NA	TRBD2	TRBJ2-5	TGCGCCAGCAGCCAAGCGGGGGGGGCCCAGTACTTC	CASSQAGGAQYF
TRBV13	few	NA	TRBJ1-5	TGTGCCAGCAGCCAAAGGGGTAGCAATCAGCCCCAGCATTTT	CASSQRGSNQPQHF
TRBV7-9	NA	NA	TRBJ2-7	TGTGCCAGCAGCCGAAAGGCCGAGCAGTACTTC	CASSRKAEQYF
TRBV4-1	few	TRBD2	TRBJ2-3	TGCGCCAGCAGCCAGCTTGTGACTAGCGGGGGTTCGGATACGCAGTATTTT	CASSQLVTSGGSDTQYF
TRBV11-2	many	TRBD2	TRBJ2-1	TGTGCCAGCAGCGACTGGACTAGCGGGGGGGCAAAAGATGAGCAGTTCTTC	CASSDWTSGGAKDEQFF
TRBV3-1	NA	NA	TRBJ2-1	TGTGCCAGCAGCCCCCCCCGGGCGCACAATGAGCAGTTCTTC	CASSPPRAHNEQFF
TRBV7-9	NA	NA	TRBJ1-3	TGTGCCAGCAGTTCTGCAGAGTTATGGACCATATATTTT	CASSSAELWTIYF
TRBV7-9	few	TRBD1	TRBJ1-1	TGTGCCAGCAGCTTAGTTGGCAGGGGGCGCCTCACTGAAGCTTTCTTT	CASSLVGRGRLTEAFF
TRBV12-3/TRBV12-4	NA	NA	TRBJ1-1	TGTGCCAGCACCCCTCAGGGAGGGCAAGGAGCTTTCTTT	CASTPQGGQGAFF
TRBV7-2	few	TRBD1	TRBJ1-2	TGTGCCAGCAGCCCGAACCCGACAGGGATGAATGGCTACACCTTC	CASSPNPTGMNGYTF
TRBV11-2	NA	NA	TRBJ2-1	TGTGCCAGCAGGACCCCACGTCGGTCCTACAATGAGCAGTTCTTC	CASRTPRRSYNEQFF
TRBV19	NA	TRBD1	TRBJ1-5	TGTGCCAGTAGTGAGGACAGGGGGGACAATCAGCCCCAGCATTTT	CASSEDRGDNQPQHF
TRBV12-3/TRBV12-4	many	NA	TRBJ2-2	TGTGCCAGCAGTTTTTTCTACCATAACACCGGGGAGCTGTTTTTT	CASSFFYHNTGELFF
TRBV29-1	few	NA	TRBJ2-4	TGCAGCGTTGGGGGGAACATTCAGTACTTC	CSVGGNIQYF
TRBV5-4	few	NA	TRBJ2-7	TGTGCCAGCAGCCCGGCCTCGGCATCCTACGAGCAGTACTTC	CASSPASASYEQYF
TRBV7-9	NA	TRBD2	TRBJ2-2	TGTGCCAGCCCCCTAGGAGCGGGGGGGCCCGGGGAGCTGTTTTTT	CASPLGAGGPGELFF
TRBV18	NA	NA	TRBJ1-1	TGTGCCAGCTCACCGCCGTACGGGTTTATGAACACTGAAGCTTTCTTT	CASSPPYGFMNTEAFF
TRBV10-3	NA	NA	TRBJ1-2	TGTGCCATCAGTGACATGACTAACTATGGCTACACCTTC	CAISDMTNYGYTF
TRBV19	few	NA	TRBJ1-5	TGTGCCAGTAGAGATGTTAGCAATCAGCCCCAGCATTTT	CASRDVSNQPQHF
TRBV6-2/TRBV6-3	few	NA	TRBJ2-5	TGTGCCAGCAGTGCCGGGGAGACCCAGTACTTC	CASSAGETQYF
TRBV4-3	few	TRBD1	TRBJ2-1	TGCGCCAGCAGCCGGACAGGGCGTTTGGACAATGAGCAGTTCTTC	CASSRTGRLDNEQFF
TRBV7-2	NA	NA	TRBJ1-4	TGTGCCAGCAGCTTAGCATCGTTCAGAACTAATGAAAAACTGTTTTTT	CASSLASFRTNEKLFF
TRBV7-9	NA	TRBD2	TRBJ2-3	TGTGCCAGCAGCTGGAGCGGGGGAAGCACAGATACGCAGTATTTT	CASSWSGGSTDTQYF
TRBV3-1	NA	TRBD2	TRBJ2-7	TGTGCCAGCAGCCCCATGAGCGGGGTCTACGAGCAGTACTTC	CASSPMSGVYEQYF
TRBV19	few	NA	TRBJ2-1	TGTGCCAGTAGTATTGCCGACAGTTACAATGAGCAGTTCTTC	CASSIADSYNEQFF
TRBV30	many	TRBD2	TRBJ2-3	TGTGCCTGGAGAGCGGGGGGGGATGCAGATACGCAGTATTTT	CAWRAGGDADTQYF
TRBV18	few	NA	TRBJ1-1	TGTGCCAGCTCACCACCGTGGACAGTCATGAACACTGAAGCTTTCTTT	CASSPPWTVMNTEAFF
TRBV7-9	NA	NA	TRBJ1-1	TGTGCCAGCAGCTCCAGGGCCGTTAACACTGAAGCTTTCTTT	CASSSRAVNTEAFF
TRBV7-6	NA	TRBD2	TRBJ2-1	TGTGCCAGCAGCCACGGGGGGGCCACCTACAATGAGCAGTTCTTC	CASSHGGATYNEQFF
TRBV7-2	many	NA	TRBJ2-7	TGTGCCAGCAGCCTCCCCTCGGGAGCCAACGAGCAGTACTTC	CASSLPSGANEQYF
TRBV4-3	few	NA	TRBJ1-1	TGCGCCAGCAGCCAAATCACAGGCCCCTATGAAGCTTTCTTT	CASSQITGPYEAFF
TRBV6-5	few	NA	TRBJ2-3	TGTGCCAGCAGTTACTCGATCAGGGTCACAGATACGCAGTATTTT	CASSYSIRVTDTQYF
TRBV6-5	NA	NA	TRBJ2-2	TGTGCCAGCAGTTACGGGGCGGGGGCTCCCACCGGGGAGCTGTTTTTT	CASSYGAGAPTGELFF
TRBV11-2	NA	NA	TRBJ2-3	TGTGCCAGCTTGAACGGGGGCCGCACAGATACGCAGTATTTT	CASLNGGRTDTQYF